This entry describes one TCR beta chain. The target antigen is unknown. The CDR3 covers 13 residues. CDR1 and CDR2 from the germline V gene are MNHNS and SASEGT. V gave up 0 bases and J gave up 7 bases, with 9 bases separating them. Described time point: after neoadjuvant nivolumab, at surgical resection. The record originates from a study of neoadjuvant anti-PD-1 for oral cavity cancer. Overall study results and limits: Post-nivolumab, blood T cell clonality was significantly elevated in non-responders. Treg/Th17 ratio rose with pretreatment blood and fell with post-treatment tumor TCRbeta clonality.

Most PBMC samples had 400 to 550 ng input DNA in six replicates. Only in-frame clones appear in the TCRdb table, and some are missing; sequencing was by immunoSEQ multiplex PCR. The sample contains around 8,000 clones, 62% of which appear only once. The sequence was collected from a person between 40 and 85 years old with oral cavity squamous cell carcinoma. The chain carries TRBV6-1 and TRBJ1-1, with D maybe TRBD1 (5 bases). Sequencing used PBMCs, obtained after nivolumab (anti-PD-1) treatment. The CDR3 protein is CASSEAGGVEAFF. Here the CDR3 DNA reads TGTGCCAGCAGTGAAGCGGGGGGAGTTGAAGCTTTCTTT.